The 15 T cell receptor beta chains below all came from one sample that was sequenced in a study of blood T cell repertoires in COVID-19. The repertoire was sequenced with immunoSEQ multiplex PCR; TCRdb's copy has only in-frame clones and lacks some. Here the sample spans approximately 150,000 clones, roughly 87% being singletons. What was sequenced was peripheral blood. These receptors all stem from a woman aged 60-70 years with active or convalescent COVID-19.

This chain uses TRBV27 with TRBJ2-7; TRBD1 matches at 7 bases. Per the germline V gene, CDR1 is MNHEY and CDR2 is SMNVEV (reference sequence). The V segment lost 5 bases and the J segment 0 bases; nucleotides outside the gene matches: 4. The length of the CDR3 is 14 residues. DNA for the CDR3: TGTGCCAGCAGTCTCGGGACAGCCTCCTACGAGCAGTACTTC. Its translation is CASSLGTASYEQYF.

This clone occurred a few times. The J gene is TRBJ1-1, the V gene TRBV6-2 or TRBV6-3; no reliable D call. This CDR3 is 12 amino acids long. Trimming cost V 6 bases and J 6 bases, with 11 bases left between them. CDR1 MNHEY and CDR2 SVGEGT come from the germline V gene. The CDR3 region has the DNA TGTGCCAGCAGCACCCCAGGCTCTGAAGCTTTCTTT. Translation gives CASSTPGSEAFF.

V gene TRBV12-3 or TRBV12-4 combines with J gene TRBJ1-6; TRBD1 might be the D (6 bases). The V gene lost 8 bases and the J gene lost 12 bases, with 17 bases spanning the gap. The CDR3 length is 13 residues. For the CDR3, the DNA is TGTGCCAGCGGCCTGAGGGGGGGCAAACCCCTCCACTTT. It translates to CASGLRGGKPLHF.

The chain links TRBV18 to TRBJ2-7; D unclear. The V end lost 0 bases, the J end lost 3 bases, and 6 bases lay between the germline ends. The CDR3 has 13 amino acids. The germline gives CDR1 KGHSH, CDR2 LQKENI. The CDR3 bases are TGTGCCAGCTCACCACCGGCAGTCTACGAGCAGTACTTC. Protein sequence: CASSPPAVYEQYF.

The chain is built from TRBV7-9 and TRBJ1-5, with D possibly TRBD1 on 5 matching bases. The CDR3 runs to 13 residues. In germline, CDR1 is SEHNR, CDR2 FQNEAQ (reference sequence). Trimming took off 1 base at V and 10 bases at J, with 11 bases between the two ends. The CDR3 bases are TGTGCCAGCAGCTTAGTAGGGGAAGGACCCCAGCATTTT. Protein product: CASSLVGEGPQHF.

This clone has only one observation. The chain has TRBV7-9 and TRBJ1-2; 8 bases agree with TRBD1. CDR1 is SEHNR and CDR2 is FQNEAQ in the germline V gene (reference sequence). The CDR3 is 13 amino acids. The V gene end was trimmed by 4 bases and the J gene end by 6 bases; junction bases not matched to a gene: 4. The CDR3 region is CASSSTGEDGYTF. The CDR3 bases are TGTGCCAGCAGCTCGACAGGGGAGGATGGCTACACCTTC.

The rearrangement links TRBV5-1 to TRBJ1-3, with TRBD1 matching over 7 bases. The trim removed 4 bases at V and 0 bases at J, leaving 10 bases unmatched. This CDR3 comprises 17 residues. CDR1 and CDR2 from the germline V gene are SGHRS and YFSETQ. The DNA for the CDR3 is TGCGCCAGCAGCCTCACCCCGGGACAGAGCTCTGGAAACACCATATATTTT. Protein product: CASSLTPGQSSGNTIYF. The whole variable domain, filled in from reference TRBV5-1 and TRBJ1-3, reads KAGVTQTPRYLIKTRGQQVTLSCSPISGHRSVSWYQQTPGQGLQFLFEYFSETQRNKGNFPGRFSGRQFSNSRSEMNVSTLELGDSALYLCASSLTPGQSSGNTIYFGEGSWLTVV.

V usage is TRBV6-5 and J usage is TRBJ1-5; 7 bases fit TRBD1. With V trimmed by 5 bases and J by 5 bases, 3 bases remained unmatched. CDR1 is MNHEY, CDR2 SVGAGI, per germline. The CDR3 sequence is 13 residues long. CDR3 sequence reads: CASSMTGYQPQHF. The CDR3 nucleotides read TGTGCCAGCAGTATGACAGGGTATCAGCCCCAGCATTTT.

This chain uses TRBV18 with TRBJ2-4; 7 bases align to TRBD1. The V gene end was trimmed by 6 bases and the J gene end by 4 bases; junction bases not matched to a gene: 6. The CDR3 contains 14 residues. In germline, CDR1 is KGHSH, CDR2 LQKENI. The CDR3 sequence: CASSPGTAKNIQYF. DNA for the CDR3: TGTGCCAGCTCCCCCGGGACAGCGAAAAACATTCAGTACTTC. Full variable domain (missing parts from reference TRBV18 and TRBJ2-4): NAGVMQNPRHLVRRRGQEARLRCSPMKGHSHVYWYRQLPEEGLKFMVYLQKENIIDESGMPKERFSAEFPKEGPSILRIQQVVRGDSAAYFCASSPGTAKNIQYFGAGTRLSVL.

The CDR3: CASSQEPGTAYSPLHF. The CDR3 coding sequence is TGCGCCAGCAGCCAAGAACCCGGGACAGCCTACTCACCCCTCCACTTT. The V call is TRBV4-3, the J call TRBJ1-6; TRBD1 agrees at 7 bases. Germline V lookup: CDR1 LGHNA, CDR2 YSLEER. This CDR3 has 16 amino acids. V shed 0 bases, J shed 10 bases, and the junction held 9 bases outside the gene matches.

This chain joins TRBV6-5 and TRBJ1-1; the D is unclear. Germline CDR1 is MNHEY and CDR2 is SVGAGI. With 0 bases removed from V and 1 base from J, the gap between germline ends came to 9 bases. There are 15 residues in the CDR3. The CDR3 sequence: CASSYSYGRNTEAFF. Written as DNA, the CDR3 is TGTGCCAGCAGTTACTCTTATGGGAGGAACACTGAAGCTTTCTTT.

The V gene is TRBV30, the J gene TRBJ1-3; D is perhaps TRBD1 (5 bases). The V end lost 0 bases, the J end lost 0 bases, and 12 bases lay between the germline ends. The germline V gene has CDR1 GTSNPN and CDR2 SVGIG (reference sequence). The CDR3 is made up of 16 amino acids. The DNA for the CDR3 is TGTGCCTGGAGTGTGGGGGGTTCATACTCTGGAAACACCATATATTTT. Translated, it gives CAWSVGGSYSGNTIYF.

The chain uses TRBV10-3 and TRBJ2-1, with 8 bases matching TRBD1. V shed 3 bases, J shed 7 bases, and the junction held 8 bases outside the gene matches. Germline assignment: CDR1 ENHRY and CDR2 SYGVKD. The CDR3 runs to 15 residues. The CDR3 spells CAISDGQGAVNEQFF. CDR3 in DNA: TGTGCCATCAGTGACGGGCAGGGGGCTGTAAATGAGCAGTTCTTC.

V usage is TRBV9 and J usage is TRBJ2-3, with D perhaps TRBD1 (6 bases). The CDR3 runs to 16 residues. Trimming took off 0 bases at V and 2 bases at J, with 13 bases between the two ends. The germline V gene has CDR1 SGDLS and CDR2 YYNGEE. CDR3 sequence: CASSVASDRSTDTQYF. CDR3 sequence (DNA): TGTGCCAGCAGCGTAGCGTCGGACAGATCCACAGATACGCAGTATTTT.

This clone was found once. CDR3 coding DNA: TGTGCCAGCAGCTCCCTTTACTTTGACTCTGGAAACACCATATATTTT. It specifies CASSSLYFDSGNTIYF. V and J are TRBV5-6 and TRBJ1-3; the D is unclear. Between the trimmed V and J ends, which lost 3 bases and 0 bases, there was a span of 13 bases. The germline V gene encodes CDR1 SGHDT and CDR2 YYEEEE. CDR3 length: 16 residues.